A selection of T cell receptor beta chains follows, all from one sample in a study of Tregs in tolerant kidney transplant recipients. The protocol was immunoSEQ multiplex PCR, while the TCRdb copy is restricted to in-frame clones and leaves out a portion. This sample has some 240,000 clones; approximately 84% occur once, and the top ten carry around 0.61%. The sample comprised CD4+ T cells from blood. Receptors originate from a human donor in good health. The CDR3 runs from the conserved cysteine through the conserved F or W. D genes are given only for firm matches. The listing skips clone size in some rows; elsewhere it reads once, few, many or a size class.

v_call,j_call,d_call,clone_size,cdr3_aa,cdr3_nt
TRBV4-2,TRBJ2-5,-,-,CASSQGDSYQETQYF,TGTGCCAGCAGCCAAGGAGACAGCTACCAAGAGACCCAGTACTTC
TRBV7-9,TRBJ2-7,-,-,CASSSQQGNYEQYF,TGTGCCAGCAGCTCACAGCAGGGGAACTACGAGCAGTACTTC
TRBV4-1,TRBJ2-2,-,-,CASTNPANTGELFF,TGCGCCAGCACCAACCCCGCGAACACCGGGGAGCTGTTTTTT
TRBV4-2,TRBJ1-2,-,-,CASSQRRGLDGYTF,TGTGCCAGCAGCCAACGCAGGGGATTGGATGGCTACACCTTC
TRBV5-8,TRBJ2-1,TRBD2,few,CASSSRGVAKNEQFF,TGTGCCAGCAGCTCCCGGGGGGTTGCTAAAAATGAGCAGTTCTTC
TRBV19,TRBJ1-2,TRBD1,-,CASSVDRGGYGYTF,TGTGCCAGTAGTGTCGACAGGGGAGGCTATGGCTACACCTTC
TRBV6-6,TRBJ2-1,-,-,CASSRQSYNEQFF,TGTGCCAGCAGTAGACAGTCCTACAATGAGCAGTTCTTC
TRBV6-1,TRBJ1-5,-,-,CASSEFQPQHF,TGTGCCAGCAGTGAATTTCAGCCCCAGCATTTT
TRBV29-1,TRBJ1-1,-,-,CSVEDRRVINTEAFF,TGCAGCGTTGAAGATCGGCGGGTGATAAACACTGAAGCTTTCTTT
TRBV9,TRBJ2-4,-,once,CASSVAPDPGIQYF,TGTGCCAGCAGCGTAGCTCCGGACCCAGGCATTCAGTACTTC
TRBV12-5,TRBJ2-3,-,-,CASGLGGDFFLTTDTQYF,TGTGCTAGTGGTTTGGGGGGGGACTTCTTCTTAACCACAGATACGCAGTATTTT
TRBV7-2,TRBJ2-4,-,-,CASSLTRENIQYF,TGTGCCAGCAGCTTGACCAGGGAAAACATTCAGTACTTC
TRBV11-2,TRBJ2-3,-,-,CASSPGTPDSTDTQYF,TGTGCCAGCAGCCCAGGGACACCCGATAGCACAGATACGCAGTATTTT
TRBV6-5,TRBJ1-2,-,-,CASSSKGAGGYTF,TGTGCCAGTTCCTCGAAAGGGGCGGGAGGCTACACCTTC
TRBV7-3,TRBJ1-2,-,-,CASSLDSNYGYTF,TGTGCCAGCAGCTTGGATTCCAACTATGGCTACACCTTC
TRBV7-2,TRBJ1-1,-,few,CASSFGGGLTEAFF,TGTGCCAGCAGCTTTGGGGGGGGACTCACTGAAGCTTTCTTT
TRBV6-1,TRBJ2-5,-,few,CASSPRREETQYF,TGTGCCAGCAGCCCTAGGCGGGAAGAGACCCAGTACTTC
TRBV5-6,TRBJ1-2,-,-,CASRRGFSGYTF,TGTGCCAGCAGAAGGGGTTTTAGCGGCTACACCTTC
TRBV27,TRBJ2-2,TRBD2,-,CASRVGARLAGMNTGELFF,TGTGCCAGCAGGGTAGGGGCCCGACTAGCGGGAATGAACACCGGGGAGCTGTTTTTT
TRBV5-1,TRBJ2-5,TRBD1,-,CASSPHGTAQETQYF,TGCGCCAGCAGCCCCCATGGGACAGCTCAAGAGACCCAGTACTTC
TRBV19,TRBJ1-3,TRBD1,-,CASSMDRVEGNTIYF,TGTGCCAGTAGTATGGACAGGGTGGAAGGAAACACCATATATTTT
TRBV9,TRBJ2-3,TRBD2,-,CASSMRGLGTDTQYF,TGTGCCAGCAGCATGAGGGGACTAGGAACAGATACGCAGTATTTT
TRBV7-2,TRBJ1-5,-,-,CASSLDNPGQPQHF,TGTGCCAGCAGCTTAGACAATCCGGGTCAGCCCCAGCATTTT
TRBV7-8,TRBJ1-2,-,-,CASSAAQGNYGYTF,TGTGCCAGCAGCGCAGCTCAGGGTAACTATGGCTACACCTTC
TRBV5-6,TRBJ2-1,-,-,CASSLFNSRSYNEQFF,TGTGCCAGCAGCTTGTTTAACAGTAGGTCCTACAATGAGCAGTTCTTC
TRBV4-1,TRBJ2-1,-,-,CASSQDPGVLYNEQFF,TGCGCCAGCAGCCAAGATCCAGGGGTATTATACAATGAGCAGTTCTTC
TRBV6-1,TRBJ1-2,TRBD1,-,CASRLDRGQGYTF,TGTGCCAGCAGGCTAGACAGGGGGCAGGGCTACACCTTC
TRBV6-5,TRBJ1-4,-,few,CASRSPGPWGEKLFF,TGTGCCAGCAGATCGCCGGGGCCGTGGGGTGAAAAACTGTTTTTT
TRBV30,TRBJ1-5,-,-,CAWSSGRNQPQHF,TGTGCCTGGAGTTCGGGGAGAAATCAGCCCCAGCATTTT
TRBV30,TRBJ1-1,TRBD1,-,CAWSVRGQARVNTEAFF,TGTGCCTGGAGTGTACGGGGACAGGCAAGGGTGAACACTGAAGCTTTCTTT
TRBV11-2,TRBJ2-5,-,-,CASSFTRGFAETQYF,TGTGCCAGCAGCTTCACTAGGGGATTCGCAGAGACCCAGTACTTC
TRBV18,TRBJ1-4,-,-,CASSPGPGGNEKLFF,TGTGCCAGCTCACCAGGCCCGGGAGGGAATGAAAAACTGTTTTTT
TRBV6-5,TRBJ1-1,-,-,CASRPLQGGRTEAFF,TGTGCCAGCAGACCGTTACAGGGTGGTCGCACTGAAGCTTTCTTT
TRBV4-1,TRBJ2-7,TRBD1,few,CASSQDHPIRDRGLLQYF,TGCGCCAGCAGCCAAGACCACCCAATCCGGGACAGGGGACTTTTGCAGTACTTC
TRBV5-6,TRBJ1-3,TRBD1,few,CASSLRTGLGNTIYF,TGTGCCAGCAGCCTTCGGACAGGGCTTGGAAACACCATATATTTT
TRBV19,TRBJ2-2,TRBD1,-,CASGTGGWGELFF,TGTGCCAGCGGGACAGGGGGATGGGGGGAGCTGTTTTTT
TRBV29-1,TRBJ2-3,-,-,CSAWTGTDTQYF,TGCAGCGCTTGGACAGGCACAGATACGCAGTATTTT
TRBV4-2,TRBJ2-1,-,-,CASSLRDGSNEQFF,TGTGCCAGCAGCCTGCGCGACGGGTCCAATGAGCAGTTCTTC
TRBV19,TRBJ1-1,-,-,CASSTTPGSEAFF,TGTGCCAGTAGTACCACCCCAGGGTCTGAAGCTTTCTTT
TRBV4-2,TRBJ2-5,TRBD2,-,CASSRGLAETQYF,TGTGCCAGCAGCCGGGGACTAGCGGAGACCCAGTACTTC
TRBV4-1,TRBJ1-6,-,few,CASSLTANSPLHF,TGCGCCAGCAGCCTAACAGCCAATTCACCCCTCCACTTT
TRBV5-4,TRBJ2-3,TRBD2,once,CASSLRLAGGWDTQYF,TGTGCCAGCAGCTTGCGATTAGCGGGAGGGTGGGATACGCAGTATTTT
TRBV6-5,TRBJ1-2,TRBD1,-,CASSYFASTGIYGYTF,TGTGCCAGCAGTTACTTCGCGTCGACAGGGATCTATGGCTACACCTTC
TRBV5-1,TRBJ2-2,TRBD2,once,CASSSQTSGFGAGELFF,TGCGCCAGCAGCTCCCAGACTAGCGGGTTCGGGGCCGGGGAGCTGTTTTTT
TRBV18,TRBJ1-2,TRBD1,-,CASSPDGTGGNYGYTF,TGTGCCAGCTCACCAGACGGGACAGGGGGGAACTATGGCTACACCTTC
TRBV4-1,TRBJ2-6,-,-,CASSQTGTLSGANVLTF,TGCGCCAGCAGCCAAACCGGGACATTGTCTGGGGCCAACGTCCTGACTTTC
TRBV11-2,TRBJ1-2,-,-,CASSLVRVGRVYGYTF,TGTGCCAGCAGCTTAGTGAGAGTGGGTAGGGTCTATGGCTACACCTTC
TRBV27,TRBJ2-2,TRBD1,-,CASSPGRGSGELFF,TGTGCCAGCAGTCCCGGCAGGGGGTCCGGGGAGCTGTTTTTT